The 30 T cell receptor beta chains in this list originate from one sample, sequenced in a study of blood T cell repertoires in COVID-19. Produced via immunoSEQ multiplex PCR; TCRdb's table is partial and in-frame only. The table shows about 240,000 clones, with approximately 86% occurring only once. The material sequenced was PBMCs or T cells enriched from blood (not recorded which). Source of these receptors: a woman aged 40 to 50 with acute COVID-19.

Turning to this clone: The conserved phenylalanine or tryptophan normally closing the CDR3 is absent here, so this likely arose from a read error. No DNA is shown, since the ends of the CDR3 on it are uncertain; the CDR3 is the one TCRdb lists. The chain joins TRBV5-1 to TRBJ2-7; TRBD1 reflects the table's D call only, with no check against the DNA. Germline loops: CDR1 SGHRS, CDR2 YFSETQ. The CDR3 comprises 10 residues, both ends counted. CDR3 sequence reads: CASLVQASWL.

The gene calls are TRBV3-1 (or the pseudogene TRBV3-2) and TRBJ2-1; 16 bases map to TRBD2. V lost 4 bases, J lost 8 bases, and 5 bases stayed unmatched. There are 16 residues in the CDR3. Looked up from germline, CDR1 is LGHDT and CDR2 is YNNKEL (reference sequence). The DNA of the CDR3 is TGTGCCAGCAGCCCGGGACTAGCGGGAGGGCTGGATGAGCAGTTCTTC. This gives the protein CASSPGLAGGLDEQFF.

The chain uses TRBV2 and TRBJ2-5; D is uncertain. CDR1 is SNHLY and CDR2 is FYNNEI in the germline V gene. The CDR3 consists of 12 residues. The V end was cut by 4 bases, the J end by 5 bases, with 8 bases between. This CDR3 is CASSVDSETQYF. The CDR3 nucleotides read TGTGCCAGCAGTGTCGACTCGGAGACCCAGTACTTC.

V is TRBV25-1 and J is TRBJ2-1; TRBD2 is a possible D gene (6 bases). The CDR3 runs 15 residues. Germline assignment: CDR1 MGHDK and CDR2 SYGVNS. V lost 6 bases to trimming and J lost 1 base, with 13 bases between them. The CDR3 reads CASRAWGVSYNEQFF. CDR3 DNA sequence: TGTGCCAGCAGAGCGTGGGGGGTATCCTACAATGAGCAGTTCTTC.

V and J are TRBV6-5 and TRBJ1-6; 7 bases are a match to TRBD1. The J segment lost 9 bases and the V segment lost 6 bases, leaving 11 bases of the junction unmatched. The V gene's germline CDR1 is MNHEY and CDR2 SVGAGI. There are 15 residues in the CDR3. CDR3 in amino acids: CASSTQGSFISPLHF. Here the CDR3 DNA reads TGTGCCAGCAGCACACAGGGGAGTTTTATTTCACCCCTCCACTTT.

The chain recombines TRBV18 with TRBJ1-1; D ambiguous. The V and J ends lost 0 bases and 3 bases respectively, with 8 bases between them. The CDR3 spans 14 residues. CDR1 KGHSH and CDR2 LQKENI come from the germline V gene. The CDR3 is CASSPPVEDTEAFF. The CDR3 nucleotides read TGTGCCAGCTCACCACCGGTGGAGGACACTGAAGCTTTCTTT.

This clone was counted a few times. The V call is TRBV2, the J call TRBJ2-1; TRBD2 aligns across 14 bases. CDR1 is SNHLY, CDR2 FYNNEI, per germline. V gave up 5 bases and J gave up 10 bases; unmatched junction bases: 7. The CDR3 loop spans 15 amino acids. In nucleotides, the CDR3 is TGTGCCAGCAGTAAGACTAGCGGGAGGGTTTACGAGCAGTTCTTC. It codes for CASSKTSGRVYEQFF.

The chain combines TRBV18 with TRBJ1-4; tentatively, D is TRBD1 (5 bases). Trimming left V 3 bases short and J 7 bases short, with 18 bases between. The CDR3 spans 16 residues. Germline CDR1 reads KGHSH; CDR2 reads LQKENI. The CDR3 sequence: CASSPSGGALAEKLFF. CDR3 nucleotides: TGTGCCAGCTCACCTTCCGGAGGGGCTCTTGCTGAAAAACTGTTTTTT.

The chain uses TRBV5-6 and TRBJ2-1; perhaps TRBD2 as D (6 bases). The CDR3 totals 13 residues. The V end lost 4 bases, the J end lost 4 bases, and 9 bases lay between the germline ends. CDR1 and CDR2 (germline): SGHDT, YYEEEE. The CDR3 DNA follows: TGTGCCAGCAGCGCGGACTATTACAATGAGCAGTTCTTC. It codes for CASSADYYNEQFF.

This chain links TRBV29-1 with TRBJ2-1; 8 nucleotides align to TRBD1. Trimming cost V 4 bases and J 4 bases; bases outside gene matches: 6. This CDR3 region has 14 residues. Germline V gene lookup returns CDR1 SQVTM and CDR2 ANQGSEA. The CDR3 nucleotides read TGCAGCGTTGCTGGCAGGGGGCCGTACAATGAGCAGTTCTTC. Protein sequence: CSVAGRGPYNEQFF.

V usage is TRBV10-3 and J usage is TRBJ2-1; no clear D. The CDR3 runs to 12 residues. CDR1 is ENHRY and CDR2 is SYGVKD in the germline V gene. Trimming took 2 bases from V and 5 from J, leaving 4 bases between them. In nucleotides, the CDR3 is TGTGCCATCAGTGAGAGCGACAATGAGCAGTTCTTC. It is translated as CAISESDNEQFF.

V is TRBV2 and J is TRBJ2-2, with 9 bases identical to TRBD1. Germline CDR1 reads SNHLY; CDR2 reads FYNNEI. The CDR3 runs 15 residues. V gave up 11 bases and J gave up 2 bases; unmatched junction bases: 9. The CDR3 DNA reads TGTGCCTGCAACATGGGACAGGGAAACACCGGGGAGCTGTTTTTT. Protein: CACNMGQGNTGELFF.

This clone showed up just once. The chain is built from TRBV5-5 and TRBJ1-3; possibly TRBD1 for D (5 bases). V lost 2 bases and J lost 0, with 15 bases in between. The CDR3 runs 17 residues. Germline V gives CDR1 SGHKS, CDR2 YYEKEE (reference sequence). DNA for the CDR3: TGTGCCAGCAGCTTAGGTCGTCGGGGGGACTCTGGAAACACCATATATTTT. Translated, it gives CASSLGRRGDSGNTIYF.

The J gene is TRBJ1-6, the V gene TRBV2; possibly TRBD1 for D (5 bases). CDR3 size: 13 residues. Germline values: CDR1 SNHLY, CDR2 FYNNEI. V was cut by 7 bases and J by 6 bases, with 10 bases left in between. The CDR3 spells CASIRVVNSPLHF. The CDR3 coding sequence is TGTGCCAGCATCAGGGTAGTTAATTCACCCCTCCACTTT.

J is TRBJ1-1 and V is TRBV25-1; TRBD1 matches 7 bases. The CDR3 is made up of 13 amino acids. V lost 6 bases and J lost 7; bases outside the gene matches: 8. CDR1 and CDR2 from the germline V gene are MGHDK and SYGVNS. The CDR3 here is CASSGVWDSEAFF. The CDR3 DNA sequence: TGTGCCAGCAGCGGGGTTTGGGACAGTGAAGCTTTCTTT.

This clone appeared a single time. V is TRBV5-1 and J is TRBJ1-2, with 7 bases identical to TRBD1. There are 13 residues in the CDR3. In germline, CDR1 is SGHRS, CDR2 YFSETQ. V dropped 4 bases and J dropped 7; count of bases not matched to a gene: 7. The CDR3 loop reads CASSVEGAGGYTF. The CDR3, as DNA: TGCGCCAGCAGCGTGGAGGGGGCAGGTGGCTACACCTTC.

This CDR3 reads CASSQVKRSTDTQYF. Written as DNA, the CDR3 is TGTGCCAGCAGCCAAGTGAAGCGTAGCACAGATACGCAGTATTTT. The chain joins TRBV4-2 to TRBJ2-3; D uncertain. Deletions cut 1 base from V and 0 bases from J, with 8 bases between. This CDR3 is built from 15 residues. Germline V lookup: CDR1 LGHNA, CDR2 YNFKEQ.

This clone was found a few times. V and J are TRBV27 and TRBJ1-5; a possible D gene is TRBD1 (5 bases). Trimming took 5 bases from V and 1 from J, leaving 12 bases between them. Per the germline V gene, CDR1 is MNHEY and CDR2 is SMNVEV (reference sequence). CDR3 length: 15 amino acids. CDR3 sequence: CASSGRVGSNQPQHF. The DNA for the CDR3 is TGTGCCAGCAGTGGCAGGGTTGGGAGCAATCAGCCCCAGCATTTT.

The rearrangement uses TRBV25-1 and TRBJ2-1; 14 bases match TRBD2. Losses at the gene ends were 6 bases for V and 8 bases for J; bases not matched to a gene: 9. Germline V gene data show CDR1 as MGHDK and CDR2 as SYGVNS. CDR3 size: 16 residues. DNA of the CDR3: TGTGCCAGCAGGGGCTTGACTAGCGGGAGGGCCGATGAGCAGTTCTTC. Translation gives CASRGLTSGRADEQFF.

This chain joins TRBV24-1 and TRBJ2-2, with 8 bases identical to TRBD2. There are 17 residues in the CDR3. Germline CDR1 is KGHDR and CDR2 is SFDVKD. J was trimmed by 2 bases and V by 6 bases; bases with no gene match: 10. CDR3 DNA sequence: TGTGCCACCAGTTCTGTAGCGGGATCAAGAAACACCGGGGAGCTGTTTTTT. Protein product: CATSSVAGSRNTGELFF.

This rearrangement joins TRBV30 to TRBJ1-5; D is unclear. The germline V and J ends were trimmed by 2 bases and 6 bases, with 20 bases remaining between them. The CDR3 contains 16 residues. CDR1 is GTSNPN and CDR2 is SVGIG in the germline V gene (reference sequence). CDR3: CAWSNAGLWTTQPQHF. CDR3 bases: TGTGCCTGGAGTAACGCGGGTCTTTGGACTACTCAGCCCCAGCATTTT. Full variable domain (remainder filled in from reference TRBV30 and TRBJ1-5): SQTIHQWPATLVQPVGSPLSLECTVEGTSNPNLYWYRQAAGRGLQLLFYSVGIGQISSEVPQNLSASRPQDRQFILSSKKLLLSDSGFYLCAWSNAGLWTTQPQHFGDGTRLSIL.

Details on this clone: The same CDR3 is also encoded by other DNA sequences in this sample. The genes are TRBV4-1 and TRBJ1-5, with D perhaps matching TRBD1 (5 bases). Germline V gene data show CDR1 as MGHRA and CDR2 as YSYEKL. The CDR3 length is 12 residues. Trimming pared 2 bases from V and 6 bases from J, leaving 5 bases between. Written as DNA, the CDR3 is TGCGCCAGCAGCCAAAGGGGTCAGCCCCAGCATTTT. Translated: CASSQRGQPQHF.

This clone showed up just a few times. CDR3 sequence: CASTPGDRALELFF. As DNA, the CDR3 is TGTGCCAGCACCCCGGGGGACAGGGCTTTAGAACTGTTTTTT. The chain is built from TRBV2 and TRBJ1-4, with TRBD1 identical over 9 bases. The CDR3 sequence is 14 residues long. Germline loops: CDR1 SNHLY, CDR2 FYNNEI. With V trimmed by 7 bases and J by 12 bases, 12 bases remained unmatched.

The J gene is TRBJ2-3, the V gene TRBV5-1, with D possibly matching TRBD1 (7 bases). Germline CDR1 SGHRS, CDR2 YFSETQ. The CDR3 has 15 residues. V lost 4 bases and J 8 bases, leaving 20 bases between the germline ends. CDR3 bases: TGCGCCAGCAGCCAACAGGGGACCGAGGAGGGTACGCAGTATTTT. As protein: CASSQQGTEEGTQYF.

This chain joins TRBV18 and TRBJ1-5; 10 nucleotides match TRBD1. Trimming cost V 2 bases and J 4 bases; bases outside gene matches: 5. The germline V gene encodes CDR1 KGHSH and CDR2 LQKENI. The CDR3 length is 16 residues. CDR3 sequence (DNA): TGTGCCAGCTCACCAACTCCGGGACAGGGGAATCAGCCCCAGCATTTT. It specifies CASSPTPGQGNQPQHF.

This rearrangement joins TRBV7-3 to TRBJ2-2; 9 bases map to TRBD1. The CDR3 has 15 residues. Per the germline V gene, CDR1 is SGHTA and CDR2 is FQGTGA. J was trimmed by 3 bases and V by 6 bases; bases with no gene match: 5. This CDR3 is CASSRTGAHTGELFF. As DNA, the CDR3 is TGTGCCAGCAGTCGGACAGGGGCCCACACCGGGGAGCTGTTTTTT.

The chain links TRBV6-1 to TRBJ2-3; TRBD2 matches at 11 bases. The V gene end was trimmed by 2 bases and the J gene end by 5 bases; junction bases not matched to a gene: 3. The CDR3 is 15 amino acids. Germline CDR1 and CDR2: MNHNS and SASEGT. The CDR3 DNA is TGTGCCAGCAGTGAACTAGCGGGAGGTCAAGATACGCAGTATTTT. This gives the protein CASSELAGGQDTQYF.

This chain joins TRBV5-6 and TRBJ2-3, with D unresolved. V lost 0 bases to trimming and J lost 1 base, with 9 bases between them. CDR3 length: 15 amino acids. Germline loops: CDR1 SGHDT, CDR2 YYEEEE. CDR3 region: CASSLGGGRTDTQYF. The CDR3 nucleotides read TGTGCCAGCAGCTTGGGCGGTGGTCGCACAGATACGCAGTATTTT.

The chain carries TRBV5-1 and TRBJ2-7; 7 positions match TRBD2. J gave up 0 bases and V 0 bases, and 6 bases lay outside the gene matches. Germline V gene data show CDR1 as SGHRS and CDR2 as YFSETQ. This CDR3 region has 16 residues. CDR3 nucleotide sequence: TGCGCCAGCAGCTTGGGTCTTAGGGACTACTCCTACGAGCAGTACTTC. Its protein is CASSLGLRDYSYEQYF.

This clone appeared a single time. The CDR3: CASAPVYSNQPQHF. The CDR3 DNA reads as TGTGCTAGTGCCCCAGTATATAGCAATCAGCCCCAGCATTTT. This chain uses TRBV12-5 with TRBJ1-5, with D unresolved. CDR1 is LGHNT and CDR2 is FRNRAP in the germline V gene. Trimming pared 7 bases from V and 0 bases from J, leaving 10 bases between. The CDR3 consists of 14 residues. The full variable domain, with the rest looked up from reference TRBV12-5 and TRBJ1-5, is DARVTQTPRHKVTEMGQEVTMRCQPILGHNTVFWYRQTMMQGLELLAYFRNRAPLDDSGMPKDRFSAEMPDATLATLKIQPSEPRDSAVYFCASAPVYSNQPQHFGDGTRLSIL.